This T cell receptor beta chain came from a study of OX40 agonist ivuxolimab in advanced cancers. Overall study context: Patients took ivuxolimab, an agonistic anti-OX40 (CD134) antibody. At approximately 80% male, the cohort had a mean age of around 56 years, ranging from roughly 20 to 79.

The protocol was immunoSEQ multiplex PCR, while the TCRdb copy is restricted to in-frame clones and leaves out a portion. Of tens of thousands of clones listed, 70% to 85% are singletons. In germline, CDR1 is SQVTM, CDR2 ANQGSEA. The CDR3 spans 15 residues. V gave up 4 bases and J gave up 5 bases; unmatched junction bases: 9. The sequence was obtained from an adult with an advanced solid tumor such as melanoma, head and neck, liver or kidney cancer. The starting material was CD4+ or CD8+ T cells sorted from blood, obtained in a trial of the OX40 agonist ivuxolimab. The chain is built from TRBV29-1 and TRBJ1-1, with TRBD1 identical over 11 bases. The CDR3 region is CSVVGTGGSRTEAFF. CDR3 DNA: TGCAGCGTTGTCGGGACAGGGGGTTCGAGGACTGAAGCTTTCTTT.